The source of this TCR beta chain is a study of blood T cell repertoires in COVID-19. Measured with immunoSEQ multiplex PCR; TCRdb has only the in-frame clones, and not every one. The repertoire holds around 140,000 clones, with over 80% as singletons. V lost 5 bases and J lost 4; bases outside the gene matches: 7. The CDR3 runs to 14 residues. The germline CDR1 and CDR2 sequences are SGHNT and YENEEA. The TCR comes from a man between 50 and 59 years old who had recovered from COVID-19. The rearrangement links TRBV11-3 to TRBJ1-2; 7 positions match TRBD1. The sequencing input was peripheral blood. The CDR3 sequence is CASSPTGTVYGYTF. The CDR3 DNA sequence: TGTGCCAGCAGCCCCACCGGGACAGTCTATGGCTACACCTTC.